This T cell receptor beta chain appears in the sequencing data of a study of CD8 T cells in Susac syndrome. Random hexamers served to reverse transcribe roughly 0.45 to 1 ug RNA. A multiplex approach, immunoSEQ multiplex PCR, amplified TCR beta CDR3 across 54 Vbeta and 13 Jbeta. Via MiXCR, TCRdb re-called the immunoSEQ multiplex PCR reads, giving one row per CDR3 protein. The profile shows 250,000 to 350,000 distinct CDR3 sequences, around 92% of them singletons. Losses at the gene ends were 2 bases for V and 4 bases for J; bases not matched to a gene: 3. The CDR3 has 13 residues. Germline-derived CDR1 and CDR2 are SQVTM and ANQGSEA.

The origin of this receptor is a human donor with multiple sclerosis. Source material: CD4+ T cells from PBMCs. The chain links TRBV29-1 to TRBJ1-1, with TRBD1 identical over 8 bases. The CDR3 protein is CSVEQGATTEAFF. CDR3 DNA: TGCAGCGTTGAACAGGGGGCCACCACTGAAGCTTTCTTT.